This T cell receptor beta chain was profiled in a study of tumor and adjacent non-tumor tissue in lung cancer. Overall study: About 4.2 million productive TCRbeta reads were obtained per sample on average. Study-level results: Tumor tissue had significantly higher TCR diversity than normal lung. Tumor repertoires had a smaller top 100 clone share than normal lung.

J was trimmed by 9 bases and V by 5 bases; bases with no gene match: 12. CDR3 length equals 15 residues. This sample's RNA came from whole unsorted tissue. More than 3 cm separated this lung sample from the edge of the tumor. The library came from three nested PCR rounds adapted from ARM-PCR protocols. TCRdb recomputed calls from the multiplex PCR reads with MiXCR, one row per CDR3 protein. The table lists about 110,000 distinct CDR3 sequences, over 55% of them singletons. This clonotype appeared a single time. The antigen is undetermined. This chain joins TRBV12-3 or TRBV12-4 and TRBJ2-1, with 8 bases lining up with TRBD2. The origin of this receptor is a man in his sixties with non-small cell lung cancer. Sequenced: distant non-tumor lung tissue. This CDR3 is CASSTSSGSSIEQFF. Here the CDR3 DNA reads TGTGCCAGCAGTACTTCCAGCGGGAGTAGTATTGAGCAGTTCTTC.